A single sample gave rise to the 30 T cell receptor beta chains below, sequenced in a study of cytomegalovirus exposure and HLA in healthy donors. The PCR made use of 60 Vbeta and 13 Jbeta primers. Some clones are missing from TCRdb's copy, which holds only in-frame ones; the method was immunoSEQ multiplex PCR. The repertoire holds over 90,000 clones, with over 80% as singletons. Sequencing was performed on PBMCs. The receptors come from a man aged 40-49 years in good health and CMV-seronegative.

The CDR3 sequence is CASSGGTSGGASYEQYF. In DNA, the CDR3 is TGTGCCAGCAGCGGCGGGACTAGCGGGGGGGCATCCTACGAGCAGTACTTC. The chain joins TRBV11-1 to TRBJ2-7; 16 bases fit TRBD2. This CDR3 has 17 amino acids. Germline CDR1 reads SGHAT; CDR2 reads FQDESV (reference sequence). V dropped 5 bases and J dropped 1; count of bases not matched to a gene: 5.

The V and J genes are TRBV14 and TRBJ1-2; TRBD1 matches at 8 bases. There are 13 residues in the CDR3. Germline values: CDR1 SGHDN, CDR2 FVKESK. Losses at the gene ends were 1 base for V and 6 bases for J; bases not matched to a gene: 1. The CDR3 region is CASSQAGGNGYTF. CDR3 sequence (DNA): TGTGCCAGCAGCCAAGCAGGGGGCAATGGCTACACCTTC.

The gene calls are TRBV11-2 and TRBJ2-1, with TRBD1 as a possible D gene (5 bases). The germline V gene has CDR1 SGHAT and CDR2 FQNNGV. Between the trimmed V and J ends, which lost 0 bases and 7 bases, there was a span of 16 bases. The CDR3 extends over 16 amino acids. This CDR3 reads CASSLDLVWGRNEQFF. The CDR3 DNA reads TGTGCCAGCAGCTTAGACCTGGTGTGGGGCAGGAATGAGCAGTTCTTC. Full variable domain (rest looked up from reference TRBV11-2 and TRBJ2-1): EAGVAQSPRYKIIEKRQSVAFWCNPISGHATLYWYQQILGQGPKLLIQFQNNGVVDDSQLPKDRFSAERLKGVDSTLKIQPAKLEDSAVYLCASSLDLVWGRNEQFFGPGTRLTVL.

V and J are TRBV30 and TRBJ1-5; TRBD1 aligns across 7 bases. Germline values: CDR1 GTSNPN, CDR2 SVGIG (reference sequence). The length of the CDR3 is 14 residues. V lost 2 bases and J lost 7; bases outside the gene matches: 8. CDR3 DNA sequence: TGTGCCTGGAGTAGCCGGGCAGGGGGGCAGCCCCAGCATTTT. This codes for CAWSSRAGGQPQHF.

The chain couples TRBV10-3 to TRBJ1-4; TRBD1 matches 9 bases. Germline CDR1 ENHRY, CDR2 SYGVKD. The CDR3 is made up of 14 amino acids. The trim removed 10 bases at V and 8 bases at J, leaving 11 bases unmatched. CDR3 sequence reads: CATKLTGGGEKLFF. CDR3 DNA: TGTGCCACCAAGTTGACAGGGGGAGGCGAAAAACTGTTTTTT.

The chain carries TRBV27 and TRBJ1-2; D is possibly TRBD1 (6 bases). Per the germline V gene, CDR1 is MNHEY and CDR2 is SMNVEV (reference sequence). Trimming cost V 3 bases and J 9 bases, with 20 bases left between them. This CDR3 comprises 15 residues. The CDR3 DNA reads as TGTGCCAGCAGTTTGCCCACCGGGCAGGGGATTCGCTACACCTTC. It codes for CASSLPTGQGIRYTF.

The rearrangement links TRBV5-1 to TRBJ2-6, with D possibly matching TRBD1 (5 bases). Germline CDR1 reads SGHRS; CDR2 reads YFSETQ. The CDR3 consists of 15 residues. Trimming shortened V by 4 bases and J by 1 base, and 9 bases separated the two germline ends. The CDR3 bases are TGCGCCAGCAGCCCGACAGTTTCTGGGGCCAACGTCCTGACTTTC. Translating gives CASSPTVSGANVLTF.

This chain connects TRBV19 to TRBJ1-5, with 9 bases that match TRBD1. The CDR3 spans 16 residues. Germline CDR1 LNHDA, CDR2 SQIVND (reference sequence). The junction had 7 bases not matched to a gene; V was cut back by 6 bases and J by 1 base. In nucleotides, the CDR3 is TGTGCCAGTAGCAGAAGGGGGACAGGGAGCAATCAGCCCCAGCATTTT. It translates to CASSRRGTGSNQPQHF.

Here the CDR3 reads CASLSDRVGSPLHF. CDR3 in DNA: TGTGCCAGTCTATCGGACAGGGTAGGCTCACCCCTCCACTTT. The chain recombines TRBV19 with TRBJ1-6, with 8 bases that match TRBD1. Trimming at V came to 8 bases and at J to 10 bases, leaving 10 bases not matched to a gene. From germline, CDR1 is LNHDA and CDR2 SQIVND (reference sequence). The CDR3 covers 14 residues. The full variable domain, in which reference TRBV19 and TRBJ1-6 provide the parts outside the CDR3, is DGGITQSPKYLFRKEGQNVTLSCEQNLNHDAMYWYRQDPGQGLRLIYYSQIVNDFQKGDIAEGYSVSREKKESFPLTVTSAQKNPTAFYLCASLSDRVGSPLHFGNGTRLTVT.

V and J are TRBV28 and TRBJ2-3, with D unresolved. Germline assignment: CDR1 MDHEN and CDR2 SYDVKM. The CDR3 contains 13 residues. V was trimmed by 8 bases and J by 0 bases, leaving 9 bases between them. The CDR3, as DNA: TGTGCCAGCGGGCTATCTAGCACAGATACGCAGTATTTT. It is translated as CASGLSSTDTQYF.

V gene TRBV19 combines with J gene TRBJ2-1; 7 positions agree with TRBD2. Germline V gene lookup returns CDR1 LNHDA and CDR2 SQIVND (reference sequence). The J segment lost 2 bases and the V segment lost 6 bases, leaving 10 bases of the junction unmatched. The CDR3 sequence is 16 residues long. The CDR3 nucleotides read TGTGCCAGTAGCCCGTGGGCGGGGGACCCCTACAATGAGCAGTTCTTC. Its protein product is CASSPWAGDPYNEQFF.

This clone has only one observation. The V gene is TRBV6-5, the J gene TRBJ1-1; 8 nucleotides agree with TRBD1. Trimming took 6 bases from V and 1 from J; bases not matched to a gene: 7. This CDR3 has 15 residues. CDR1 is MNHEY, CDR2 SVGAGI, per germline. CDR3 protein: CASSRRQGTNTEAFF. CDR3 bases: TGTGCCAGCAGCCGACGACAGGGGACGAACACTGAAGCTTTCTTT.

V usage is TRBV7-6 and J usage is TRBJ1-4; 9 nucleotides align to TRBD1. Germline-derived CDR1 and CDR2 are SGHVS and FNYEAQ. V trimming: 5 bases; J trimming: 7 bases; junction bases outside the gene matches: 5. This CDR3 has 14 residues. CDR3 protein: CASSLRDRVEKLFF. For the CDR3, the DNA is TGTGCCAGCAGCCTCCGGGACAGGGTTGAAAAACTGTTTTTT. The whole variable domain, filled in from reference TRBV7-6 and TRBJ1-4, reads GAGVSQSPRYKVTKRGQDVALRCDPISGHVSLYWYRQALGQGPEFLTYFNYEAQQDKSGLPNDRFSAERPEGSISTLTIQRTEQRDSAMYRCASSLRDRVEKLFFGSGTQLSVL.

The chain links TRBV30 to TRBJ2-5; possible D gene TRBD2, 5 bases. The CDR3 sequence is 13 residues long. Germline V CDR1 and CDR2: GTSNPN, SVGIG (reference sequence). The germline V and J ends were trimmed by 2 bases and 5 bases, with 12 bases remaining between them. CDR3 nucleotides: TGTGCCTGGAGTAGGGAGAATTTGGAGACCCAGTACTTC. It yields the protein CAWSRENLETQYF.

V gene TRBV7-8 combines with J gene TRBJ2-1; tentative D call: TRBD2 (6 bases). The CDR3 consists of 13 residues. Germline lookup yields CDR1 SGHVS and CDR2 FQNEAQ. The V end was cut by 6 bases, the J end by 6 bases, with 12 bases between. The DNA of the CDR3 is TGTGCCAGCAGGTTCCGGGACTTCAATGAGCAGTTCTTC. Translation: CASRFRDFNEQFF.

V usage is TRBV27 and J usage is TRBJ2-2; D unclear. The germline CDR1 and CDR2 sequences are MNHEY and SMNVEV (reference sequence). The CDR3 extends over 12 amino acids. Trimming left V 8 bases short and J 4 bases short, with 8 bases between. CDR3 nucleotide sequence: TGTGCCAGCTCTACGCCCACCGGGGAGCTGTTTTTT. Protein product: CASSTPTGELFF.

The V and J genes are TRBV16 and TRBJ1-5; a weak D match, TRBD1 (5 bases). The ends were cut back, 7 bases at V and 7 bases at J, with 17 bases in the middle. The CDR3 covers 14 residues. In germline, CDR1 is KGHSY, CDR2 FQNENV. CDR3 bases: TGTGCCAGCAACCGGGATCCCCGGGGGCAGCCCCAGCATTTT. Its protein product is CASNRDPRGQPQHF.

The count of this clone is one. The chain is built from TRBV9 and TRBJ1-2, with a possible D match to TRBD1 (5 bases). The germline V and J ends were trimmed by 0 bases and 4 bases, with 10 bases remaining between them. Germline-derived CDR1 and CDR2 are SGDLS and YYNGEE. This CDR3 has 14 amino acids. The CDR3, as DNA: TGTGCCAGCAGCGTAGGGAGCAGGGCCTATGGCTACACCTTC. Protein sequence: CASSVGSRAYGYTF.

The chain employs TRBV5-1 and TRBJ1-3; D unresolved. Trimming removed 0 bases at V and 2 bases at J, with 12 bases between. From germline, CDR1 is SGHRS and CDR2 YFSETQ. The CDR3 runs 16 residues. The chain's CDR3 is CASSLVGTNTGNTIYF. CDR3 in DNA: TGCGCCAGCAGCTTGGTAGGCACTAATACTGGAAACACCATATATTTT.

V gene TRBV2 combines with J gene TRBJ1-1; a possible D gene is TRBD1 (5 bases). CDR3 size: 19 residues. V lost 5 bases and J 3 bases, leaving 28 bases between the germline ends. CDR1 and CDR2 from the germline V gene are SNHLY and FYNNEI. The CDR3 DNA is TGTGCCAGCAGTCGCGGGACTGGGTTTTTTTCGGCAGGGTACACTGAAGCTTTCTTT. Translated, it gives CASSRGTGFFSAGYTEAFF.

This clone was seen only a few times. The J gene is TRBJ2-7, the V gene TRBV7-8, with D maybe TRBD2 (7 bases). CDR3 length equals 14 residues. V was clipped by 1 base and J by 2 bases, with 9 bases between them. Per germline, CDR1 SGHVS and CDR2 FQNEAQ. The CDR3 region has the DNA TGTGCCAGCAGCTTAGGAGGGGGGGCCTACGAGCAGTACTTC. Translation: CASSLGGGAYEQYF.

V usage is TRBV10-3 and J usage is TRBJ1-5; 9 nucleotides line up with TRBD1. This CDR3 comprises 15 residues. The trim removed 5 bases at V and 3 bases at J, leaving 5 bases unmatched. Germline values: CDR1 ENHRY, CDR2 SYGVKD. This CDR3 is CAISRDRADNQPQHF. CDR3 in DNA: TGTGCCATCAGTAGGGACAGGGCGGACAATCAGCCCCAGCATTTT.

J is TRBJ1-2 and V is TRBV2; no firm D call. The V and J ends lost 6 bases and 2 bases respectively, with 16 bases between them. The CDR3 totals 15 residues. Germline values: CDR1 SNHLY, CDR2 FYNNEI. CDR3: CASSPLRSGNYGYTF. In DNA, the CDR3 is TGTGCCAGCAGCCCCCTTAGGAGTGGGAACTATGGCTACACCTTC.

The genes are TRBV5-1 and TRBJ1-2, with a weak D call TRBD1 (6 bases). The CDR3 totals 14 residues. The ends were cut back, 4 bases at V and 7 bases at J, with 17 bases in the middle. Germline CDR1 and CDR2: SGHRS and YFSETQ. Here the CDR3 reads CASSPGGGASGYTF. CDR3 coding DNA: TGCGCCAGCAGCCCGGGGGGGGGCGCCTCTGGCTACACCTTC.

The rearrangement uses TRBV4-3 and TRBJ1-5; the D gene is possibly TRBD1 (5 bases). V lost 0 bases and J lost 0, with 9 bases in between. This CDR3 has 16 amino acids. Germline CDR1 LGHNA, CDR2 YSLEER. The DNA for the CDR3 is TGCGCCAGCAGCCAAGATTTGCAGGGTAGCAATCAGCCCCAGCATTTT. As protein: CASSQDLQGSNQPQHF.

This chain joins TRBV10-2 and TRBJ1-2, with D unclear. Germline V lookup: CDR1 WSHSY, CDR2 SAAADI. Trimming stripped 1 base from V and 0 bases from J, with 6 bases between. The CDR3 contains 14 residues. CDR3 protein: CASSEFLANYGYTF. CDR3 coding DNA: TGCGCCAGCAGTGAGTTTCTAGCTAACTATGGCTACACCTTC.

The J gene is TRBJ1-3, the V gene TRBV6-5; no firm D call. The V end was cut by 6 bases, the J end by 0 bases, with 9 bases between. The CDR3 has 14 residues. Per the germline V gene, CDR1 is MNHEY and CDR2 is SVGAGI. This CDR3 reads CASRVRSSGNTIYF. Here the CDR3 DNA reads TGTGCCAGCAGGGTCCGGAGCTCTGGAAACACCATATATTTT.

This clone has only one observation. V usage is TRBV18 and J usage is TRBJ1-2, with 8 bases lining up with TRBD1. Germline CDR1 is KGHSH and CDR2 is LQKENI. The CDR3 extends over 13 amino acids. J gave up 3 bases and V 5 bases, and 2 bases lay outside the gene matches. The CDR3 here is CASSDRGDYGYTF. DNA of the CDR3: TGTGCCAGCTCAGACAGGGGCGACTATGGCTACACCTTC.

The chain employs TRBV19 and TRBJ2-7; 8 nucleotides align to TRBD1. The CDR3 totals 16 residues. Losses at the gene ends were 7 bases for V and 6 bases for J; bases not matched to a gene: 17. The germline V gene has CDR1 LNHDA and CDR2 SQIVND (reference sequence). This CDR3 is CASNKRPGQGASEQYF. As DNA, the CDR3 is TGTGCCAGTAACAAACGTCCGGGGCAGGGGGCCTCCGAGCAGTACTTC.

The chain joins TRBV21-1 to TRBJ2-3; the D call TRBD2 from the table was never checked on the DNA. TRBV21-1 is assigned pseudogene status. The CDR3 length is 18 residues. This chain's CDR3 is CASSETGGTSGSTDTQYF. The DNA of the CDR3 is TGTGCCAGCAGCGAAACGGGGGGGACTAGCGGCAGCACAGATACGCAGTATTTT.